This TCR beta chain was recovered during a study of control samples from healthy donors and cancer patients. Germline lookup yields CDR1 MDHEN and CDR2 SYDVKM. The V end was cut by 1 base, the J end by 0 bases, with 7 bases between. The CDR3 runs 15 residues. Sequenced by immunoSEQ multiplex PCR; TCRdb stores in-frame clones only, minus some. The sample records approximately 230,000 clones, roughly four fifths being singletons. The source of this sequence is a woman aged 55 to 70 with lung cancer. What was sequenced was PBMCs. The chain combines TRBV28 with TRBJ1-3; D gene ambiguous. The CDR3 sequence is CASSLLARSGNTIYF. The CDR3 DNA is TGTGCCAGCAGTTTATTGGCGCGCTCTGGAAACACCATATATTTT.